These 2 T cell receptor beta chains were all obtained from the same sample, sequenced in a study of siplizumab effects on memory and regulatory T cells. The method was immunoSEQ multiplex PCR; TCRdb's version includes in-frame clones alone and lacks a portion of them. The sample records 55,000 to 65,000 clones, around 97% being singletons. The sequencing input was naive CD8+ T cells sorted from blood. All receptors come from a human donor in good health.

The chain is built from TRBV28 and TRBJ2-1, with D possibly being TRBD1 or TRBD2 (5 bases each). The CDR3 sequence is 15 residues long. The germline CDR1 and CDR2 sequences are MDHEN and SYDVKM. Trimming cost V 6 bases and J 0 bases, with 12 bases left between them. The CDR3 region has the DNA TGTGCCAGCAGGGTCGGGACCACCTCCTACAATGAGCAGTTCTTC. This translates into CASRVGTTSYNEQFF.

V and J are TRBV19 and TRBJ2-7, with D possibly TRBD2 on 6 matching bases. V gave up 4 bases and J gave up 6 bases, with 16 bases separating them. Per the germline V gene, CDR1 is LNHDA and CDR2 is SQIVND (reference sequence). The CDR3 covers 14 residues. The CDR3: CASSTGPRGGEQYF. CDR3 nucleotides: TGTGCCAGTAGTACGGGACCTCGGGGAGGCGAGCAGTACTTC.